Listed below are T cell receptor beta chains from one sample, sequenced in a study of regulatory T cells in long-lasting Graves disease. TCRdb ran MiXCR on the multiplex PCR reads and lists one entry per CDR3 protein. The table records 550,000 to 650,000 distinct CDR3 sequences, approximately 16% of them present only once. The same sample was also used in a study of T cells in Graves' hyperthyroidism and ophthalmopathy.

Sequenced material: peripheral blood mononuclear cells (PBMCs), taken at new diagnosis, from a patient treated with antithyroid drugs. The receptors shown here come from a man between 18 and 29 years old with Graves disease. Each CDR3 is given with its conserved first and last residue. The D gene is left open where the match is weak. The size entry is marked missing in some rows and otherwise reads once, few, many or a size class.

V	D	J	size	DNA	CDR3
TRBV11-2	NA	TRBJ2-7	many	TGTGCCAGCAGCACCATCAGGGGGGCGGTCCACGAGCAGTACTTC	CASSTIRGAVHEQYF
TRBV7-9	NA	TRBJ2-6	many	TGTGCCAGCAGCTCCCGAGGCGAGACTGGGGCCAACGTCCTGACTTTC	CASSSRGETGANVLTF
TRBV11-3	NA	TRBJ2-1	NA	TGTGCCACTTCCGCGCACGGAGGGTCTACTAATGAGCAGTTCTTC	CATSAHGGSTNEQFF
TRBV12-3/TRBV12-4	TRBD2	TRBJ2-1	few	TGTGCCAGCAGTTTGACTAGCGGGAGAGGTGAGCAGTTCTTC	CASSLTSGRGEQFF
TRBV6-2/TRBV6-3	TRBD1	TRBJ2-1	NA	TGTGCCAGCAGTTCCCGGGACAGGGGCCGCAATGAGCAGTTCTTC	CASSSRDRGRNEQFF
TRBV3-1	TRBD2	TRBJ2-4	many	TGTGCCAGCGGCGGGGGAAACATTCAGTACTTC	CASGGGNIQYF
TRBV2	NA	TRBJ1-6	NA	TGTGCCACCCAGGATGGATTTGCCTATAATTCACCCCTCCACTTT	CATQDGFAYNSPLHF
TRBV9	TRBD2	TRBJ2-1	once	TGTGCCAGCAGCGTAGCTAGCGGGAGATCAGGGGAGCAGTTCTTC	CASSVASGRSGEQFF
TRBV4-2	TRBD2	TRBJ2-3	NA	TGTGCCAGCAGCCAAGAGGAGGTGGGAGGGTCAGATACGCAGTATTTT	CASSQEEVGGSDTQYF
TRBV20-1	TRBD1	TRBJ2-7	few	TGCAGTGCTCTCGGACAGGGGGCCTACGAGCAGTACTTC	CSALGQGAYEQYF
TRBV6-2/TRBV6-3	NA	TRBJ2-3	few	TGTGCCAGCAGTTCCGCCCCTGGGGGGCCCAACACAGATACGCAGTATTTT	CASSSAPGGPNTDTQYF